This entry is about one TCR beta chain. There are many counts of this clonotype. Its antigen is currently not known. Base qualities are not provided; no much larger clone lies one nucleotide away. The sample comes from a study of CD8 T cells in ankylosing spondylitis (dated by TCRdb to 2016 to 2017). For the wider study: T cell receptor beta repertoires were profiled in healthy donors and ankylosing spondylitis patients so that disease-linked TCR variants could be found. In total, the full study cohort was made up of about 110 healthy donors and about two dozen ankylosing spondylitis patients. Peripheral blood samples were taken, and synovial fluid was additionally collected from ankylosing spondylitis patients. Overall study outcomes, separate from this receptor: According to the report, matched synovial fluid samples from ankylosing spondylitis patients were significantly enriched for the disease-linked clones. A TCR beta motif made up of several highly homologous amino acid variants appeared to be characteristic of blood from ankylosing spondylitis patients. In peripheral blood, the disease-linked clones were found at relatively low frequencies and had a CD8+ phenotype. Some of the motif variants had been reported before in the synovial fluid and blood of reactive arthritis patients, a finding that suggests common disease-initiation mechanisms.

TCRdb shows the sequencer as Illumina HiSeq 2500. TCR beta libraries were prepared by quantitative 5'-RACE with molecular barcodes. For the original study's pipeline: To identify disease-linked TCR variants, a new computational method was used, one built on a probabilistic model of VDJ rearrangement. TCRdb ran its own pipeline on the public reads, namely fastp trimming at Q25 and MiXCR clone calling, and kept in-frame beta chains. Rows are unified per CDR3 protein, each entry keeping the most common DNA and genes. TCRdb, not the authors, supplied the V and J calls. The sample contains around 490,000 distinct CDR3 sequences, approximately 5.3% of them found a single time. Roughly 3.5% of the sample is held by the ten biggest clonotypes. Specimen: blood, either unsorted or a sorted T cell fraction (not recorded which). The source of this sequence is a male donor with ankylosing spondylitis.

The nucleotides read TGTGCCAGCAGTTTAGTAGGGCAGGGGAACACCGGGGAGCTGTTTTTT. Translated, this gives CASSLVGQGNTGELFF. The sequence links TRBV28 to TRBJ2-2; the D gene is perhaps TRBD1, from 5 matching bases. The CDR3 measures 16 amino acids from cysteine to phenylalanine. Kept here is only the CDR3 DNA, which spans 48 bases and is read in frame from base 1. The germline V gene yields MDHEN for CDR1 and SYDVKM for CDR2. The germline ends are 11 bases apart after V is trimmed by 2 bases and J by 1 base.